These 20 T cell receptor beta chains originate from one sample sequenced in a study of Graves' ophthalmopathy and Graves' hyperthyroidism. Researchers took RNA transcripts and amplified TCR beta CDR3 regions from them. RT-PCR in the first round used HTBI primers; a second-round multiplex PCR followed. Via MiXCR, TCRdb re-called the multiplex PCR reads, giving one row per CDR3 protein. The profile shows under 400,000 distinct CDR3 sequences, roughly a sixth of them singletons. Input material: peripheral blood. The origin of the receptors is an adult man with Graves' ophthalmopathy.

This clonotype showed up many times. The chain employs TRBV29-1 and TRBJ1-1; D gene uncertain. From germline, CDR1 is SQVTM and CDR2 ANQGSEA. Trimming pared 4 bases from V and 5 bases from J, leaving 14 bases between. The CDR3 contains 13 residues. CDR3 DNA sequence: TGCAGCGTTGTACCCCCTTCATGGACTGAAGCTTTCTTT. Translating it yields CSVVPPSWTEAFF.

This clonotype has a count of ten or more. The chain couples TRBV28 to TRBJ2-7; a possible D gene is TRBD2 (5 bases). In germline, CDR1 is MDHEN, CDR2 SYDVKM. The ends were cut back, 6 bases at V and 6 bases at J, with 18 bases in the middle. The CDR3 has 14 residues. Written as DNA, the CDR3 is TGTGCCAGCAGCGTACCTAACGTAGGAGGCGAGCAGTACTTC. Protein: CASSVPNVGGEQYF.

This clonotype was detected ten times or more. This chain connects TRBV11-2 to TRBJ2-5; 11 positions match TRBD2. J gave up 2 bases and V 5 bases, and 4 bases lay outside the gene matches. The CDR3 covers 15 residues. Germline assignment: CDR1 SGHAT and CDR2 FQNNGV. CDR3 coding DNA: TGTGCCAGCAGCACCTTAGCGGGAGGGCAAGAGACCCAGTACTTC. Its translation: CASSTLAGGQETQYF. The full variable domain, in which reference TRBV11-2 and TRBJ2-5 provide the parts outside the CDR3, is EAGVAQSPRYKIIEKRQSVAFWCNPISGHATLYWYQQILGQGPKLLIQFQNNGVVDDSQLPKDRFSAERLKGVDSTLKIQPAKLEDSAVYLCASSTLAGGQETQYFGPGTRLLVL.

In its sample, this clonotype was seen many times. V gene TRBV6-2 or TRBV6-3 combines with J gene TRBJ2-7; 8 bases agree with TRBD2. The CDR3 contains 15 residues. Trimming at V came to 0 bases and at J to 3 bases, leaving 4 bases not matched to a gene. CDR1 MNHEY and CDR2 SVGEGT come from the germline V gene. CDR3 residues: CASSYSKAGGYEQYF. DNA for the CDR3: TGTGCCAGCAGTTACTCAAAGGCGGGGGGCTACGAGCAGTACTTC.

This clonotype was counted at least ten times. V gene TRBV15 combines with J gene TRBJ2-7, with no clear D. The germline V and J ends were trimmed by 0 bases and 4 bases, with 10 bases remaining between them. CDR3 size: 14 residues. CDR1 is LNHNV, CDR2 YYDKDF, per germline (reference sequence). CDR3 coding DNA: TGTGCCACCAGCAGAGACCTCTTACAGTACGAGCAGTACTTC. Its protein is CATSRDLLQYEQYF. Supplemented by reference TRBV15 and TRBJ2-7, the full variable domain reads DAMVIQNPRYQVTQFGKPVTLSCSQTLNHNVMYWYQQKSSQAPKLLFHYYDKDFNNEADTPDNFQSRRPNTSFCFLDIRSPGLGDTAMYLCATSRDLLQYEQYFGPGTRLTVT.

This clonotype appeared many times. V is TRBV2 and J is TRBJ1-2; 8 bases agree with TRBD1. This CDR3 contains 13 residues. V was clipped by 7 bases and J by 6 bases; unmatched bases: 7. Germline lookup yields CDR1 SNHLY and CDR2 FYNNEI. The CDR3 loop reads CASTIDRGHGYTF. In DNA, the CDR3 is TGTGCCAGCACCATTGACAGGGGACATGGCTACACCTTC.

J is TRBJ1-6 and V is TRBV19; D is perhaps TRBD1 (6 bases). Deletions cut 7 bases from V and 8 bases from J, with 12 bases between. CDR1 and CDR2 (germline): LNHDA, SQIVND (reference sequence). The CDR3 covers 13 residues. CDR3 in DNA: TGTGCCAGTACAAACAGGGTCGATTCACCCCTCCACTTT. Translating it yields CASTNRVDSPLHF. Looking up the rest from reference TRBV19 and TRBJ1-6 gives the full variable domain: DGGITQSPKYLFRKEGQNVTLSCEQNLNHDAMYWYRQDPGQGLRLIYYSQIVNDFQKGDIAEGYSVSREKKESFPLTVTSAQKNPTAFYLCASTNRVDSPLHFGNGTRLTVT.

The V call is TRBV20-1, the J call TRBJ1-1; D is ambiguous. Trimming removed 5 bases from V and 2 bases from J, with 12 bases in between. The CDR3 sequence is 13 residues long. Germline loops: CDR1 DFQATT, CDR2 SNEGSKA (reference sequence). CDR3 nucleotides: TGCAGTGCTCAGCGACAAACAAACACTGAAGCTTTCTTT. Protein product: CSAQRQTNTEAFF.

This clonotype was recorded at least ten times. The rearrangement uses TRBV27 and TRBJ1-5, with D uncertain. CDR1 is MNHEY and CDR2 is SMNVEV in the germline V gene (reference sequence). Trimming removed 4 bases from V and 4 bases from J, with 11 bases in between. The CDR3 sequence is 14 residues long. The CDR3 nucleotides are TGTGCCAGCAGTTCCTGCGGGAGGAATCAGCCCCAGCATTTT. Amino acids: CASSSCGRNQPQHF.

This clonotype was picked up many times. The chain couples TRBV5-1 to TRBJ1-5, with a tentative D call TRBD1 (5 bases). The CDR3 spans 15 residues. Germline V gene data show CDR1 as SGHRS and CDR2 as YFSETQ. V was clipped by 7 bases and J by 2 bases, with 16 bases between them. CDR3 in amino acids: CASPQKQEGNQPQHF. Written as DNA, the CDR3 is TGCGCCAGCCCCCAGAAACAGGAGGGCAATCAGCCCCAGCATTTT.

The rearrangement links TRBV6-2 or TRBV6-3 to TRBJ2-2; D is uncertain. This CDR3 is 13 amino acids long. The V end was cut by 6 bases, the J end by 2 bases, with 7 bases between. The germline V gene has CDR1 MNHEY and CDR2 SVGEGT. CDR3 bases: TGTGCCAGCAGAAACTTAAACACCGGGGAGCTGTTTTTT. Translating gives CASRNLNTGELFF.

This clonotype was seen many times. V usage is TRBV6-1 and J usage is TRBJ1-5; D ambiguous. Trimming removed 6 bases at V and 4 bases at J, with 13 bases between. Germline lookup yields CDR1 MNHNS and CDR2 SASEGT. The length of the CDR3 is 14 residues. This CDR3 reads CASSSRGVNQPQHF. The DNA for the CDR3 is TGTGCCAGCAGCTCCCGGGGAGTGAATCAGCCCCAGCATTTT.

This clonotype was detected many times. The CDR3 DNA sequence: TGCAGTGCAAGACGGGAGAACCTTGTATACGAGCAGTACTTC. Encoded protein: CSARRENLVYEQYF. V is TRBV20-1 and J is TRBJ2-7, with D possibly being TRBD2 (6 bases). The CDR3 spans 14 residues. The V gene lost 6 bases and the J gene lost 4 bases, with 19 bases spanning the gap. Germline V CDR1 and CDR2: DFQATT, SNEGSKA (reference sequence).

The sample holds many counts of this clonotype. The junction differs from germline at one of its ends, possibly a read error. The V gene is TRBV29-1, the J gene TRBJ2-2, with 12 bases matching TRBD2. Germline V gene data show CDR1 as SQVTM and CDR2 as ANQGSEA. The CDR3 length is 15 residues. In DNA form, the CDR3 reads TGCAGCGTTGATGGACTAGCGGGGAACACCGGGAAGCTGTTTTTT. The encoded protein is CSVDGLAGNTGKLFF.

The chain has TRBV28 and TRBJ2-7, with 7 bases fitting TRBD2. V lost 10 bases and J lost 3; bases outside the gene matches: 6. There are 12 residues in the CDR3. In germline, CDR1 is MDHEN, CDR2 SYDVKM. CDR3 loop: CAIRAGDYEQYF. CDR3 nucleotides: TGTGCCATCAGGGCGGGGGACTACGAGCAGTACTTC.

This clonotype was picked up many times. Possible read error: a much larger clone is one base away. V usage is TRBV11-2 and J usage is TRBJ1-1; TRBD1 matches 9 bases. Germline V lookup: CDR1 SGHAT, CDR2 FQNNGV. Unmatched junction bases numbered 7, after V lost 8 bases and J lost 3 bases. The CDR3 has 14 residues. The DNA of the CDR3 is TGTGCCAGCGGTCCCGGGACAGGGTACACTGAAGCTTTCTTT. Translated: CASGPGTGYTEAFF.

This clonotype has a count of ten or more. V is TRBV27 and J is TRBJ2-5; a weak D match, TRBD1 (6 bases). The V and J ends lost 8 bases and 4 bases respectively, with 23 bases between them. The CDR3 contains 16 residues. Germline values: CDR1 MNHEY, CDR2 SMNVEV (reference sequence). The CDR3, as DNA: TGTGCCAGCGGACAGTGGTGGGGGTCAGGGGTAGAGACCCAGTACTTC. Its translation is CASGQWWGSGVETQYF.

Many counts were recorded for this clonotype. The chain couples TRBV7-2 to TRBJ1-1; D may be TRBD1 (5 bases). The CDR3 consists of 15 residues. Germline CDR1 is SGHTA and CDR2 is FQGNSA. The germline V and J ends were trimmed by 1 base and 2 bases, with 11 bases remaining between them. The CDR3 region has the DNA TGTGCCAGCAGCTTAGTCGTGACAGCTAACACTGAAGCTTTCTTT. Translated, it gives CASSLVVTANTEAFF.

This chain connects TRBV6-2 or TRBV6-3 to TRBJ2-7; D assignment may be TRBD1 or TRBD2 (5 bases each). There are 15 residues in the CDR3. The germline CDR1 and CDR2 sequences are MNHEY and SVGEGT. V was clipped by 6 bases and J by 6 bases, with 21 bases between them. The CDR3 DNA is TGTGCCAGCAGGGGGACCGGGACGGGCTCGGTCGAGCAGTACTTC. Its protein is CASRGTGTGSVEQYF.

This clonotype was observed many times. This rearrangement joins TRBV28 to TRBJ1-5; 12 bases are a match to TRBD1. The V and J ends lost 5 bases and 6 bases, in that order; junction bases with no gene match: 8. CDR3 length equals 16 residues. The germline V gene has CDR1 MDHEN and CDR2 SYDVKM. DNA for the CDR3: TGTGCCAGCAGTCCCGGGACAGGGGGCGCGTTTCAGCCCCAGCATTTT. It is translated as CASSPGTGGAFQPQHF.